Listed here is a single TCR beta chain. Trimming took off 2 bases at V and 4 bases at J, with 12 bases between the two ends. The length of the CDR3 is 15 residues. Germline V gene sequence: CDR1 SGHTS, CDR2 YDEGEE. Deep-level assay runs were performed. Sequenced by immunoSEQ multiplex PCR; TCRdb stores in-frame clones only, minus some. The sample records 660,000 or so clones, 90% to 97% being singletons. The sample is drawn from a study of shared clonotypes between healthy human individuals. Naive CD8 cells were CD45RO-negative, positively selected for CCR7, excluding terminally differentiated effector memory CD45RA+ cells.

The specimen sequenced was naive CD8+ T cells sorted from blood. J is TRBJ1-4 and V is TRBV5-8; possible D gene TRBD1, 5 bases. This receptor was obtained from a young woman in good health. The CDR3 sequence: CASSFPGRINEKLFF. CDR3 DNA: TGTGCCAGCAGCTTTCCGGGACGGATTAATGAAAAACTGTTTTTT.